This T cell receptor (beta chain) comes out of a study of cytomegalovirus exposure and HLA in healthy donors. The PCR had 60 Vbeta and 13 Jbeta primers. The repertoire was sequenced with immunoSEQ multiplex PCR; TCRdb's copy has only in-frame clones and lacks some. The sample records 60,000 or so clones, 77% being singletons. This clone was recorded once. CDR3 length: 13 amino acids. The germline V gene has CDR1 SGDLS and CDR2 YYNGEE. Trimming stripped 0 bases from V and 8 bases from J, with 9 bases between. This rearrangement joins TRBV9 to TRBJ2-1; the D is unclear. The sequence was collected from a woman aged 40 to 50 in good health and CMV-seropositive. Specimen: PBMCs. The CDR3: CASSVGAEYEQFF. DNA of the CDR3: TGTGCCAGCAGCGTAGGGGCCGAGTATGAGCAGTTCTTC.